This TCR beta chain stems from a study of blood T cell repertoires in COVID-19. Study-level background: Researchers got acute and convalescent COVID-19 samples from the United States, Italy and Spain. Sample material is recorded as cDNA or gDNA derived from T cells, B-cell-depleted T cells, or PBMCs.

Authors' analysis steps: Amplification of reference gene primers provided the estimated nucleated cell counts. Assay: immunoSEQ multiplex PCR; the TCRdb copy retains only in-frame clones and omits some. That table supplies the V and J calls and clone size; D and trimming were determined from the DNA. The sample shows about 190,000 clones, 75% to 90% of them seen only once. The sequenced sample consisted of peripheral blood. This TCR derives from a man aged 40-49 years with acute or convalescent COVID-19.

For the CDR3, the DNA is TGTGCCAGCAGCGCGGGCATGACAGGGGAAGCTTTCTTT. Translated, it gives CASSAGMTGEAFF. The chain recombines TRBV11-3 with TRBJ1-1, with 7 bases that match TRBD1. The CDR3 is 13 amino acids. Germline values: CDR1 SGHNT, CDR2 YENEEA. The V gene end was trimmed by 5 bases and the J gene end by 8 bases; junction bases not matched to a gene: 8.